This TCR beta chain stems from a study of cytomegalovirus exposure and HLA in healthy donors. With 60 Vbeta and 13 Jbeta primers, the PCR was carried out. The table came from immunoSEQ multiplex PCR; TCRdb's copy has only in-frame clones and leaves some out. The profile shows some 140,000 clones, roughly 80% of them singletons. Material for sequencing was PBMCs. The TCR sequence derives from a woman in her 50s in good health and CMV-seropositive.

CDR3 sequence reads: CASSLAGQGGEKLFF. Here the CDR3 DNA reads TGTGCCAGCAGCTTGGCGGGACAGGGGGGTGAAAAACTGTTTTTT. V is TRBV5-4 and J is TRBJ1-4; 11 nucleotides agree with TRBD1. In germline, CDR1 is SGHNT, CDR2 YYREEE (reference sequence). Trimming at V came to 0 bases and at J to 7 bases, leaving 2 bases not matched to a gene. The CDR3 covers 15 residues.